This TCR beta chain is from a study of cytomegalovirus exposure and HLA in healthy donors. Study-level findings and limits: The classifier reportedly diagnosed cytomegalovirus status with high specificity and sensitivity. Despite most TCR sequences being rare, some public TCRs occurred in many donors. Cytomegalovirus-associated TCR beta chains were listed, numbering roughly 150.

This clone was picked up one time. Its antigen is unknown. Looked up from germline, CDR1 is SEHNR and CDR2 is FQNEAQ (reference sequence). The CDR3 totals 17 residues. The V gene end was trimmed by 5 bases and the J gene end by 4 bases; junction bases not matched to a gene: 12. Sequencing used immunoSEQ multiplex PCR; TCRdb keeps in-frame clones, though not all of them. The sample contains about 160,000 clones, around 96% of which appear only once. The sample was PBMCs. The chain joins TRBV7-9 to TRBJ1-5; 9 nucleotides line up with TRBD1. The TCR sequence derives from a woman aged 18-29 years in good health and CMV-seronegative. Here the CDR3 reads CASSLGLRQGENQPQHF. The CDR3 bases are TGTGCCAGCAGCCTGGGGCTGAGACAGGGGGAGAATCAGCCCCAGCATTTT.